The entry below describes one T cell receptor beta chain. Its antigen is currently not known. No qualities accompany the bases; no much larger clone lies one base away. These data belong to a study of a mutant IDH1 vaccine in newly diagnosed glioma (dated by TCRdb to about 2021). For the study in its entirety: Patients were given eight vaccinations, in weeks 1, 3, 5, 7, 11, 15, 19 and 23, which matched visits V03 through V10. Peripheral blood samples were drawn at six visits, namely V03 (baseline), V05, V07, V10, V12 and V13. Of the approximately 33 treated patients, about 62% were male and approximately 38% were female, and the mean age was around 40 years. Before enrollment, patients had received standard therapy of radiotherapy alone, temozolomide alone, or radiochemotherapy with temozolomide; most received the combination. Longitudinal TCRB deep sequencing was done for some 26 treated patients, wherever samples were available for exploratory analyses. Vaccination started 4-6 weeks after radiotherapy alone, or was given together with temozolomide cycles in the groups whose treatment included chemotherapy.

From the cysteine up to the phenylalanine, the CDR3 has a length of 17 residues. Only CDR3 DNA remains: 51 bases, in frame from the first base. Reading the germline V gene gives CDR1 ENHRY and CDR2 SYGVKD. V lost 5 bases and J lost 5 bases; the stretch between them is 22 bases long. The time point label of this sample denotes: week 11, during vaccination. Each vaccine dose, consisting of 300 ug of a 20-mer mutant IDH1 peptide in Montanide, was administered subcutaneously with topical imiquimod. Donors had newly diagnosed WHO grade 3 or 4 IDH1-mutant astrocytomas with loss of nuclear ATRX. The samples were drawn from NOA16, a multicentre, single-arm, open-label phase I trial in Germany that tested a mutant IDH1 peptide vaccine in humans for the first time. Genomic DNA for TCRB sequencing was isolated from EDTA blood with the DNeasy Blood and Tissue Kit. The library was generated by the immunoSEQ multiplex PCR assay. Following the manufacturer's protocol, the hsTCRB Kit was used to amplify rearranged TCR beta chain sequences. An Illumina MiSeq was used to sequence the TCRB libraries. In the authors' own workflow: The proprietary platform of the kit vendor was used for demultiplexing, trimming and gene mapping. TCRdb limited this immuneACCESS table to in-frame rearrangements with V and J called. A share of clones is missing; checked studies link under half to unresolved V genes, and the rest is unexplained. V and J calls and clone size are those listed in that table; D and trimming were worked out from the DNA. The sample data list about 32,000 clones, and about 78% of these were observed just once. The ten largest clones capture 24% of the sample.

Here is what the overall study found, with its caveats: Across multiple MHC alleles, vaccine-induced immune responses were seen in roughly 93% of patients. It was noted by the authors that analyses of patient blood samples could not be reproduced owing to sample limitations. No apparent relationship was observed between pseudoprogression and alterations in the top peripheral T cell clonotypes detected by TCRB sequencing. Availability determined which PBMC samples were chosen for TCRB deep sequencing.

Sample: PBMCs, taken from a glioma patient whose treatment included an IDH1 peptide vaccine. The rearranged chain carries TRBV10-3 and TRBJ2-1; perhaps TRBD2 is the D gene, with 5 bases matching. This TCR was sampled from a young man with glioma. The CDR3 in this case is CAISHPPFGAENNEQFF. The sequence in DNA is TGTGCCATCAGTCATCCCCCCTTCGGAGCGGAGAACAATGAGCAGTTCTTC.